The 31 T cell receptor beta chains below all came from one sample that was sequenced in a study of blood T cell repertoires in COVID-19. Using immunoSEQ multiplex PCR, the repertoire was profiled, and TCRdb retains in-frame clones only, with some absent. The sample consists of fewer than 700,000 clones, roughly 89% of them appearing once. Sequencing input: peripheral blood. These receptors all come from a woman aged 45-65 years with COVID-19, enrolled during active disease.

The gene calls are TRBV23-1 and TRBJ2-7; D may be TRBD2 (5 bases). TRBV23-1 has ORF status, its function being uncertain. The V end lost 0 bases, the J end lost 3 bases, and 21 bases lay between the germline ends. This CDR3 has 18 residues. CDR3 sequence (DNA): TGCGCCAGCAGTCAATCCCGCGAGGGTGAGACCCATGGCTACGAGCAGTACTTC. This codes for CASSQSREGETHGYEQYF.

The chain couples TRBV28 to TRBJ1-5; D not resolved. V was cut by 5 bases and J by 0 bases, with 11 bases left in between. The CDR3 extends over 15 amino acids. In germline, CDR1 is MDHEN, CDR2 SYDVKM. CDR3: CASSPRRNSNQPQHF. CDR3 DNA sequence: TGTGCCAGCAGTCCTCGGCGGAATAGCAATCAGCCCCAGCATTTT.

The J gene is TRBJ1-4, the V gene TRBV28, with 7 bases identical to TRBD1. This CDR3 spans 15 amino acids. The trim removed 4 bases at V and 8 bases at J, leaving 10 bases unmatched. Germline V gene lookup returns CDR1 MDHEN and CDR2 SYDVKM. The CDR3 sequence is CASSSPQGRKEKLFF. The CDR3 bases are TGTGCCAGCAGTTCTCCACAGGGGCGGAAAGAAAAACTGTTTTTT.

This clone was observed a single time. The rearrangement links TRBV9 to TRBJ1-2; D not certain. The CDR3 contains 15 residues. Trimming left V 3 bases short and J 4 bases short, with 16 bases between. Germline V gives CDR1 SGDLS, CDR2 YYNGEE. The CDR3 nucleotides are TGTGCCAGCAGCGGCACTCCGACTACAAGCTATGGCTACACCTTC. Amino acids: CASSGTPTTSYGYTF.

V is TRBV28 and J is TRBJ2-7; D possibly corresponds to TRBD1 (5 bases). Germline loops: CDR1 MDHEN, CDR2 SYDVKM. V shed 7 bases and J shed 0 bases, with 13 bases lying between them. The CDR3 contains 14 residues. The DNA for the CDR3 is TGTGCCAGCATCGCAGGGTCTAGCTCCTACGAGCAGTACTTC. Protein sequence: CASIAGSSSYEQYF.

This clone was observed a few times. The CDR3 here is CASSQTWGVEDEQFF. The CDR3 DNA is TGTGCCAGCAGCCAAACGTGGGGGGTAGAAGATGAGCAGTTCTTC. The genes are TRBV3-1 (or the pseudogene TRBV3-2) and TRBJ2-1, with a weak D call TRBD2 (6 bases). CDR3 length: 15 amino acids. Germline assignment: CDR1 LGHDT and CDR2 YNNKEL (reference sequence). The V end was cut by 2 bases, the J end by 8 bases, with 16 bases between.

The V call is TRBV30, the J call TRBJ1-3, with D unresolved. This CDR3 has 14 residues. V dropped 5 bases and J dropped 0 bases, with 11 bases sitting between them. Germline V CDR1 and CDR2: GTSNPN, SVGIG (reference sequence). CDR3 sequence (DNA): TGTGCCTGGTTTGACACCACCTCTGGAAACACCATATATTTT. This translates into CAWFDTTSGNTIYF. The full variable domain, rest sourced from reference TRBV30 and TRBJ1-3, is SQTIHQWPATLVQPVGSPLSLECTVEGTSNPNLYWYRQAAGRGLQLLFYSVGIGQISSEVPQNLSASRPQDRQFILSSKKLLLSDSGFYLCAWFDTTSGNTIYFGEGSWLTVV.

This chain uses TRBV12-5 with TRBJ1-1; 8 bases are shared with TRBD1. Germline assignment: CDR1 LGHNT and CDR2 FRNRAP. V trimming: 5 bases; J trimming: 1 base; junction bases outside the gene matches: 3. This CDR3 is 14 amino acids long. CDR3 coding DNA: TGTGCTAGTGGTAGAGACAGGGGGAACACTGAAGCTTTCTTT. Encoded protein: CASGRDRGNTEAFF.

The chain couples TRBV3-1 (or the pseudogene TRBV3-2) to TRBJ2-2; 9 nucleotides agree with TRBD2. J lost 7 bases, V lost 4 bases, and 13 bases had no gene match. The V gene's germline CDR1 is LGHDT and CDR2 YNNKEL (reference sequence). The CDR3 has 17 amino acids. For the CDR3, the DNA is TGTGCCAGCAGCCCCCTCCGGCGGGGGGGCAGTGGCGGGGAGCTGTTTTTT. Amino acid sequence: CASSPLRRGGSGGELFF.

The CDR3 spells CASRGAGPNEKLFF. The CDR3 DNA is TGCGCCAGCAGGGGCGCGGGCCCTAATGAAAAACTGTTTTTT. V gene TRBV5-1 combines with J gene TRBJ1-4, with D unresolved. Germline V gives CDR1 SGHRS, CDR2 YFSETQ. Trimming stripped 5 bases from V and 3 bases from J, with 11 bases between. This CDR3 region has 14 residues.

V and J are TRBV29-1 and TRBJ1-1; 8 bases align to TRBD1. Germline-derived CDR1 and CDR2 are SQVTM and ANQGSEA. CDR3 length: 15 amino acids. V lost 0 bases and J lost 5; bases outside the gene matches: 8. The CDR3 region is CSVEDFGQGGTEAFF. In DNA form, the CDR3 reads TGCAGCGTTGAAGACTTTGGACAGGGAGGGACTGAAGCTTTCTTT.

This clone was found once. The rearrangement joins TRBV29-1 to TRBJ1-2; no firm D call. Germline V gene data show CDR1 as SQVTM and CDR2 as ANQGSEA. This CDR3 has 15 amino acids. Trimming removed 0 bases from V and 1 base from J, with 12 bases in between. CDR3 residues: CSVEEEAGYNYGYTF. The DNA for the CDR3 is TGCAGCGTTGAAGAAGAAGCAGGATATAACTATGGCTACACCTTC.

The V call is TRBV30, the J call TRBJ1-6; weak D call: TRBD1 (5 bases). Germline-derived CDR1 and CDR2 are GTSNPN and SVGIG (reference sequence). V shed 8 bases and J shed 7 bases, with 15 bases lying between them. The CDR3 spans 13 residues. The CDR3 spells CAGADSENSPLHF. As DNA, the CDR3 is TGTGCCGGGGCAGACAGCGAGAATTCACCCCTCCACTTT.

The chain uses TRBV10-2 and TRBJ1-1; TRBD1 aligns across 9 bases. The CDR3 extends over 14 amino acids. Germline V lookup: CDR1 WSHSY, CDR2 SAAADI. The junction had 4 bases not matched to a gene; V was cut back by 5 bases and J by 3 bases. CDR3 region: CASSWDRADTEAFF. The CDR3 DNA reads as TGCGCCAGCAGTTGGGACAGGGCAGACACTGAAGCTTTCTTT.

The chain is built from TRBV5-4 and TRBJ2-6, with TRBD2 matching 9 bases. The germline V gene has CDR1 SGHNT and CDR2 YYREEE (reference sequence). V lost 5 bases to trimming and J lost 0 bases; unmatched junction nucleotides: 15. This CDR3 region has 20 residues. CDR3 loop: CASSPPGLAWISSGANVLTF. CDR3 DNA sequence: TGTGCCAGCAGTCCTCCGGGACTAGCCTGGATTTCCTCTGGGGCCAACGTCCTGACTTTC. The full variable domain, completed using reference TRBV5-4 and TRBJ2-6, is ETGVTQSPTHLIKTRGQQVTLRCSSQSGHNTVSWYQQALGQGPQFIFQYYREEENGRGNFPPRFSGLQFPNYSSELNVNALELDDSALYLCASSPPGLAWISSGANVLTFGAGSRLTVL.

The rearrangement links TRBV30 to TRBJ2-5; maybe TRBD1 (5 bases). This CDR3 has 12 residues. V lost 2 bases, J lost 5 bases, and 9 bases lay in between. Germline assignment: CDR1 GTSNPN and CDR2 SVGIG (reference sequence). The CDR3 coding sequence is TGTGCCTGGAGTCCCAACAGGGAGACCCAGTACTTC. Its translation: CAWSPNRETQYF. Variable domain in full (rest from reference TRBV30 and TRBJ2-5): SQTIHQWPATLVQPVGSPLSLECTVEGTSNPNLYWYRQAAGRGLQLLFYSVGIGQISSEVPQNLSASRPQDRQFILSSKKLLLSDSGFYLCAWSPNRETQYFGPGTRLLVL.

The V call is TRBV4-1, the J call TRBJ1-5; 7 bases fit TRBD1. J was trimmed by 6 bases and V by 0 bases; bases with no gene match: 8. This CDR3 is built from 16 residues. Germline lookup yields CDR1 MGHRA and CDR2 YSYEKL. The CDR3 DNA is TGCGCCAGCAGCCAAGAGACAGGGCCCCCTGGTCAGCCCCAGCATTTT. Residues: CASSQETGPPGQPQHF.

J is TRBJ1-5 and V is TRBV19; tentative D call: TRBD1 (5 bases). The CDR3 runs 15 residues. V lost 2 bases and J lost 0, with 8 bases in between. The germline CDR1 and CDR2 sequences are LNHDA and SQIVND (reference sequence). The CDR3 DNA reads TGTGCCAGTAGTATATTACAGGCTAGCAATCAGCCCCAGCATTTT. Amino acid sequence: CASSILQASNQPQHF.

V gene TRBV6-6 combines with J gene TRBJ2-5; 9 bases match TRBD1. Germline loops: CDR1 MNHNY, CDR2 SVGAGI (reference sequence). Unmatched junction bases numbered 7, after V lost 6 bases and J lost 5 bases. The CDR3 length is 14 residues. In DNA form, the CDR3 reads TGTGCCAGCAGAATGACAGGGGGTCCGGAGACCCAGTACTTC. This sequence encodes CASRMTGGPETQYF.

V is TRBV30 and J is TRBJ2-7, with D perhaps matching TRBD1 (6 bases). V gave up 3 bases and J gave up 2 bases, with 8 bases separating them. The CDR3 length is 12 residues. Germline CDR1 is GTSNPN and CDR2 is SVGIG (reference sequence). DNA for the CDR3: TGTGCCTGGAGACAGGGCGCCTACGAGCAGTACTTC. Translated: CAWRQGAYEQYF.

Here the CDR3 DNA reads TGTGCTAGTGGTGCGGGACCTAATCAGCCCCAGCATTTT. As protein: CASGAGPNQPQHF. The chain links TRBV12-5 to TRBJ1-5, with TRBD1 as a possible D gene (5 bases). This CDR3 region has 13 residues. Germline V gene data show CDR1 as LGHNT and CDR2 as FRNRAP. V lost 5 bases to trimming and J lost 4 bases, with 9 bases between them.

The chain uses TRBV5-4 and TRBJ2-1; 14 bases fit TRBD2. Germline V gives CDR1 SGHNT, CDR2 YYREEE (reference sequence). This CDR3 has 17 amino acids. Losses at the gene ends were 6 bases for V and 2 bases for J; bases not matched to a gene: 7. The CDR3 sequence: CASTKTSGGVTYNEQFF. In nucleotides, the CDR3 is TGTGCCAGCACCAAGACTAGCGGGGGGGTAACCTACAATGAGCAGTTCTTC.

The CDR3 coding sequence is TGTGCCTGGCAAGAGGTCACCTATAATTCACCCCTCCACTTT. This codes for CAWQEVTYNSPLHF. The chain recombines TRBV30 with TRBJ1-6, with D uncertain. The CDR3 is made up of 14 amino acids. Germline loops: CDR1 GTSNPN, CDR2 SVGIG (reference sequence). V lost 5 bases to trimming and J lost 2 bases, with 10 bases between them. The whole variable domain, filled in from reference TRBV30 and TRBJ1-6, reads SQTIHQWPATLVQPVGSPLSLECTVEGTSNPNLYWYRQAAGRGLQLLFYSVGIGQISSEVPQNLSASRPQDRQFILSSKKLLLSDSGFYLCAWQEVTYNSPLHFGNGTRLTVT.

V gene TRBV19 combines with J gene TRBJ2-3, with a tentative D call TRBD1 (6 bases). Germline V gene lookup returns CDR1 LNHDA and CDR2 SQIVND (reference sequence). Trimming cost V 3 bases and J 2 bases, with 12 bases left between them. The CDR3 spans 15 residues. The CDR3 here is CASSIDRRLTDTQYF. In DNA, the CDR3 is TGTGCCAGTAGTATTGACAGGAGGCTCACAGATACGCAGTATTTT.

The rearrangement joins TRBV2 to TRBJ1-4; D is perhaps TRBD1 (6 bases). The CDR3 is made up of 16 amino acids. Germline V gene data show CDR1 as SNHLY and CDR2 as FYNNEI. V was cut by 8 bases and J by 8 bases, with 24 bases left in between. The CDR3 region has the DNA TGTGCCAGCCTCGGATGGGCGGTCGAGGGGGGGGAAAAACTGTTTTTT. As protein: CASLGWAVEGGEKLFF.

CDR3 coding DNA: TGTGCCAGCAGCCAAGAGGGGGGTGGAGCGGCAGGCTACAATGAGCAGTTCTTC. As protein: CASSQEGGGAAGYNEQFF. The chain carries TRBV4-2 and TRBJ2-1; tentatively, D is TRBD2 (6 bases). This CDR3 has 18 amino acids. In germline, CDR1 is LGHNA, CDR2 YNFKEQ. Trimming cost V 0 bases and J 3 bases, with 18 bases left between them.

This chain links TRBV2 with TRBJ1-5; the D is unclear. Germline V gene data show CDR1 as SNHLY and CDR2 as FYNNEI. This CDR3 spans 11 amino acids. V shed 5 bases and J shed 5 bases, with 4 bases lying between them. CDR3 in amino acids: CASSLDQPQHF. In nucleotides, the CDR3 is TGTGCCAGCAGTCTTGATCAGCCCCAGCATTTT.

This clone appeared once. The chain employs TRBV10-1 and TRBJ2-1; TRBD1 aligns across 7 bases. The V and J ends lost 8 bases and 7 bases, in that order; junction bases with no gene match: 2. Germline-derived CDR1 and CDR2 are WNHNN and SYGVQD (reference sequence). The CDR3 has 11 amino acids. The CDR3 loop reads CASSRGNEQFF. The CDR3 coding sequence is TGCGCCAGCTCCAGGGGGAATGAGCAGTTCTTC.

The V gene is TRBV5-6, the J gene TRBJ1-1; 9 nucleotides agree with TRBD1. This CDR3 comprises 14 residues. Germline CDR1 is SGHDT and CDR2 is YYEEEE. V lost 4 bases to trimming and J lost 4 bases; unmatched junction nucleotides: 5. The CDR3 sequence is CASSQGQGITEAFF. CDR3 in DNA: TGTGCCAGCAGCCAAGGACAGGGGATCACTGAAGCTTTCTTT.

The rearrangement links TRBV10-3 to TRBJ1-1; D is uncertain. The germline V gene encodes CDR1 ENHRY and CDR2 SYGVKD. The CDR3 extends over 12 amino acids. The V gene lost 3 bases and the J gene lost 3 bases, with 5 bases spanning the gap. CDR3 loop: CAISDVDTEAFF. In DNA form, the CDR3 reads TGTGCCATCAGTGATGTCGACACTGAAGCTTTCTTT.

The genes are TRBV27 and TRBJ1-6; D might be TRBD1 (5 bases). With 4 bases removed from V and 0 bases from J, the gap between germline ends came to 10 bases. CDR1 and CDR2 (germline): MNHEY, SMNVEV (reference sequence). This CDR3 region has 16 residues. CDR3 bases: TGTGCCAGCAGTTCCGGACACCGCTCCTATAATTCACCCCTCCACTTT. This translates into CASSSGHRSYNSPLHF.